The sequence of this T cell receptor (beta chain) was determined in a study of blood T cell repertoires in COVID-19. The repertoire was sequenced with immunoSEQ multiplex PCR; TCRdb's copy has only in-frame clones and lacks some. The repertoire holds some 340,000 clones, 90% to 95% seen once, with roughly 3.9% in the top ten. The CDR3 is 12 residues long. Germline V CDR1 and CDR2: PRHDT, FYEKMQ (reference sequence). Trimming cost V 5 bases and J 4 bases, with 6 bases left between them. The sequenced sample was PBMCs or T cells enriched from blood (not recorded which). This receptor was obtained from a woman aged 25 to 39 who had been exposed to COVID-19. J is TRBJ1-5 and V is TRBV13, with D unresolved. In DNA form, the CDR3 reads TGTGCCAGCAGCGGCCGAAATCAGCCCCAGCATTTT. This translates into CASSGRNQPQHF.